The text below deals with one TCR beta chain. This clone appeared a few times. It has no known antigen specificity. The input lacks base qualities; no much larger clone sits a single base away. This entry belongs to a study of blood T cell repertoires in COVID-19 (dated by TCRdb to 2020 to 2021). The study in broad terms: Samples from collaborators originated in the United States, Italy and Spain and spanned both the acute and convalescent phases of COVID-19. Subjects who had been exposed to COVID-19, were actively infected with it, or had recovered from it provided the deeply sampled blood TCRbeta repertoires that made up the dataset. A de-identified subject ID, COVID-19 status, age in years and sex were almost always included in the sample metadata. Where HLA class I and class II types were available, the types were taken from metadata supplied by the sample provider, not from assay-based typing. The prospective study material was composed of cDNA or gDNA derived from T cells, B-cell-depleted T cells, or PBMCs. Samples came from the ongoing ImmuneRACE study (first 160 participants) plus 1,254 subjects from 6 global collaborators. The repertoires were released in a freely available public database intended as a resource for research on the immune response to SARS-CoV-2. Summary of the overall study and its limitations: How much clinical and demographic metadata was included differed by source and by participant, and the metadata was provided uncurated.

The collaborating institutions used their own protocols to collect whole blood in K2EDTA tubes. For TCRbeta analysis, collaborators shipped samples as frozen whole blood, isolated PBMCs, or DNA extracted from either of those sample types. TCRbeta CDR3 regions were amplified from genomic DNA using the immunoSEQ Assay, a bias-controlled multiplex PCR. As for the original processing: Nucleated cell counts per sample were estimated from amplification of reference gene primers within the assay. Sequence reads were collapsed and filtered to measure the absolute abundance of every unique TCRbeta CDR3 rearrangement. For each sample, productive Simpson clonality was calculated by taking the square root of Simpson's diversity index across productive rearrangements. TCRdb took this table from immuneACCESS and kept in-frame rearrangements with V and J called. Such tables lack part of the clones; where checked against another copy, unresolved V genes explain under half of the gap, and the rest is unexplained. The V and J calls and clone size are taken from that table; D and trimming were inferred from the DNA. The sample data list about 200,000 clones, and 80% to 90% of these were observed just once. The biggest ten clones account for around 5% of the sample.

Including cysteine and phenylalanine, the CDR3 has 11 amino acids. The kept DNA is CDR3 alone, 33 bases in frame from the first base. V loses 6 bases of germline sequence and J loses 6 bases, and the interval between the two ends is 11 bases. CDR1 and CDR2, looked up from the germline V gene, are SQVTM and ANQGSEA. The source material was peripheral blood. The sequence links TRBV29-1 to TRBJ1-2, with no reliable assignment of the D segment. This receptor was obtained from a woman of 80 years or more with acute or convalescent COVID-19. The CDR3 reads CSVPRRDGYTF. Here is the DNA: TGCAGCGTCCCCAGGCGGGATGGCTACACCTTC.